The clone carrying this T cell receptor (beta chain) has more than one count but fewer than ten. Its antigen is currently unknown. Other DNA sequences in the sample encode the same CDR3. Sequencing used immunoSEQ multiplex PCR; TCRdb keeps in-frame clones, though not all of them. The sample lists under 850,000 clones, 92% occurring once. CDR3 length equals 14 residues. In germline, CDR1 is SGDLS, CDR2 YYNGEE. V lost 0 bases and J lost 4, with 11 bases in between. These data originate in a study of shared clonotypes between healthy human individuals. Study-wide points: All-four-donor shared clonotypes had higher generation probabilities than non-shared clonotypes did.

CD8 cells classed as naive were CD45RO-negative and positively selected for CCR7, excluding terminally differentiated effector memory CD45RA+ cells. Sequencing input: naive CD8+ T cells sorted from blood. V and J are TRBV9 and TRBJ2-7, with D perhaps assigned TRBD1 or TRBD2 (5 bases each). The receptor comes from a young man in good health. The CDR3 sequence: CASSVEDGAYEQYF. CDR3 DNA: TGTGCCAGCAGCGTAGAAGACGGGGCGTACGAGCAGTACTTC.